This is a list of T cell receptor beta chains from one sample in a study of OX40 agonist ivuxolimab in advanced cancers. Method: immunoSEQ multiplex PCR; TCRdb's copy keeps in-frame clones and lacks some. This table holds about 61,000 clones, around 86% found once. The specimen comprised CD4+ or CD8+ T cells sorted from blood, sampled in a trial of the OX40 agonist ivuxolimab. The origin of the receptors is an adult with an advanced solid tumor such as melanoma, head and neck, liver or kidney cancer. Both conserved end residues are trimmed from each CDR3.

v_call	j_call	cdr3_aa
TRBV7-2	TRBJ1-2	ASSHPRDRVNYGYT
TRBV7-2	TRBJ2-7	ASSPAGRIYEQY
TRBV19	TRBJ1-5	ASSPPTGGPNQPQH
TRBV18	TRBJ2-7	ASSSSGGPTLEQY
TRBV4-2	TRBJ2-5	ASSQESGGAQETQY
TRBV5-4	TRBJ1-1	ASSIPGHAQAF
TRBV29-1	TRBJ1-1	SVAPPQGTEAF
TRBV4-2	TRBJ1-4	ASSQAEATNEKLF
TRBV5-1	TRBJ2-5	ASSAPGLAGGRETQY
TRBV18	TRBJ2-5	ASSPLSHPAWEETQY
TRBV11-2	TRBJ2-1	ASSKNNEQF
TRBV5-1	TRBJ1-1	ASSLGGGLNTEAF
TRBV10-3	TRBJ2-7	AISDTYEQY
TRBV12-5	TRBJ2-5	ATGLAGLETQY
TRBV19	TRBJ2-1	ASSVLARNEQF
TRBV27	TRBJ1-2	ASSSKAGWRQPLYGYT
TRBV7-2	TRBJ2-4	ASSTRTSGGARAKNIQY
TRBV27	TRBJ1-3	ASRLTAASSGNTIY
TRBV4-2	TRBJ1-3	ASSGAFGETRNTIY
TRBV29-1	TRBJ1-5	SVSEFNSNQPQH
TRBV6-5	TRBJ1-1	ASRTRGEAF
TRBV11-2	TRBJ2-3	ASSPGRMVKLDTQY
TRBV9	TRBJ1-6	ASSRNRDSPLH
TRBV6-4	TRBJ1-6	ASSDSARAGSPLH
TRBV18	TRBJ1-4	ASALTGSNEKLF
TRBV27	TRBJ2-7	ASSLRSPREGQY
TRBV16	TRBJ1-5	ASSQSSRRNQPQH